This T cell receptor beta chain was found in a study of blood T cells in healthy people across ages. Primers used in a second PCR of roughly 6 to 11 cycles were a sample-barcoded 5' primer and a J-beta primer mix. A single record per CDR3 protein comes from TCRdb applying MiXCR to the 5' RACE reads. The sample includes about 800,000 distinct CDR3 sequences, 20% to 25% seen only once; the top ten take 3% to 4%. This clonotype was detected a few times. After removal of 2 bases from V and 5 bases from J, the junction contained 5 bases not matched to a gene. Germline CDR1 reads SGHRS; CDR2 reads YFSETQ. CDR3 size: 15 residues. This sample also appeared in a second study, on T cells of mothers and their children. From that report: Nine systemically healthy Caucasian donors: three mothers, six children. Each child gave about 3 million TCR beta CDR3 reads (each mother, over 9.5 million). T cell clones that were persistent and microchimeric went undetected.

The clonotype originates from a boy younger than 18 in good health. This chain uses TRBV5-1 with TRBJ1-1, with 11 bases identical to TRBD1. The sequenced sample consisted of blood. CDR3 amino acids: CASSFGQGARTEAFF. CDR3 in DNA: TGCGCCAGCAGCTTCGGACAGGGGGCGCGGACTGAAGCTTTCTTT.